This T cell receptor beta chain emerged from a study of shared clonotypes between healthy human individuals. The germline V gene encodes CDR1 SGHVS and CDR2 FQNEAQ. The CDR3 has 15 residues. V was shortened by 5 bases and J by 7 bases, with 18 bases between the two germline ends. Profiling relied on immunoSEQ multiplex PCR, and the TCRdb table lists in-frame clones only, not all of them. The repertoire holds roughly 1.5 million clones, under 99% seen once, with approximately 0.44% in the top ten. Details on this clone: Its specificity is unknown.

Negatively enriched CD4+ T cells were divided by CD45RA into naive and memory. Overall study results and limits: Against clonotypes common to all four donors, non-shared ones had lower generation probabilities. Measured sharing among donors was expected to vary with sequencing depth.

The material sequenced was naive CD4+ T cells sorted from blood. Described subset: CD45RA+ positively selected. This chain uses TRBV7-8 with TRBJ2-1, with D perhaps being TRBD1 or TRBD2 (5 bases each). The source is a man under 40 in good health. CDR3 residues: CASSLREQARNEQFF. The CDR3 bases are TGTGCCAGCAGCCTCCGGGAACAGGCACGTAATGAGCAGTTCTTC.